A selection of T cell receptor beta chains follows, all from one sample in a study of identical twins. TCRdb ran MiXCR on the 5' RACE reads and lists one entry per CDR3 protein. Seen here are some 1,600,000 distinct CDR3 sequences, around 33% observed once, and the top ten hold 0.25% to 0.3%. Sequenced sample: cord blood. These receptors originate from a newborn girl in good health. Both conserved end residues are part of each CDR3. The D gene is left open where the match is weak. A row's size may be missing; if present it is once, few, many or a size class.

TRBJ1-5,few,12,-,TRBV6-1,CASSEAAQPQHF,TGTGCCAGCAGTGAAGCCGCCCAGCCCCAGCATTTT
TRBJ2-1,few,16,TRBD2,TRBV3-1,CASSHLSGGSYNEQFF,TGTGCCAGCAGCCATCTTAGCGGGGGCTCCTACAATGAGCAGTTCTTC
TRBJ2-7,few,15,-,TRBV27,CASSFRTVPSYEQYF,TGTGCCAGCAGTTTCCGGACAGTCCCATCCTACGAGCAGTACTTC
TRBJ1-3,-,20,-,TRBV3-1,CASSQAGRQYLPLAGNTIYF,TGTGCCAGCAGCCAAGCAGGCAGGCAGTACCTCCCTCTCGCTGGAAACACCATATATTTT
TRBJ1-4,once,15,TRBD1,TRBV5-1,CASSLGGQRNEKLFF,TGTGCCAGCAGCTTGGGGGGACAGCGTAATGAAAAACTGTTTTTT
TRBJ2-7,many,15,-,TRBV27,CASSLSNPGVNEQYF,TGTGCCAGCAGTTTATCGAACCCGGGCGTCAACGAGCAGTACTTC
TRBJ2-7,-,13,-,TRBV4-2,CAGSQAFVGEQYF,TGTGCCGGCAGCCAAGCCTTCGTCGGCGAGCAGTACTTC
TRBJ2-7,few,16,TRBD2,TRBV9,CASSSGLAGTTYEQYF,TGTGCCAGCAGCTCCGGACTAGCGGGGACCACCTACGAGCAGTACTTC
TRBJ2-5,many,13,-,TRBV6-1,CASSEQYQETQYF,TGTGCCAGCAGTGAACAGTACCAAGAGACCCAGTACTTC
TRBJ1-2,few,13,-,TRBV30,CAWSWTANYGYTF,TGTGCCTGGAGTTGGACAGCTAACTATGGCTACACCTTC
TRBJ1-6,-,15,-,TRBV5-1,CASSPRAQGNSPLHF,TGCGCCAGCAGCCCACGTGCCCAGGGTAATTCACCCCTCCACTTT
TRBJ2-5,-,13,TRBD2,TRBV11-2,CASSLRTTSEQYF,TGTGCCAGCAGCTTAAGGACGACTAGCGAACAGTACTTC
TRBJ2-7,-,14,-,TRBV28,CASSPQDLPYEQYF,TGTGCCAGCAGTCCACAGGACCTCCCCTACGAGCAGTACTTC
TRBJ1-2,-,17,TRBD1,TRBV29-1,CSVEDRPRTGGSYGYTF,TGCAGCGTTGAAGATCGGCCCAGGACAGGGGGGTCCTATGGCTACACCTTC
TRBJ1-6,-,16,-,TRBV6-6,CASSYWEGGSDSPHHF,TGTGCCAGCAGTTACTGGGAAGGGGGGTCGGATTCACCCCACCACTTT
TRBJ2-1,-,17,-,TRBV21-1,CASSLRDRECSYNEQFF,TGTGCCAGCAGCCTAAGGGACAGGGAGTGTTCCTACAATGAGCAGTTCTTC
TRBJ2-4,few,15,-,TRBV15,CATSREWAAKNIQYF,TGTGCCACCAGCAGAGAATGGGCAGCCAAAAACATTCAGTACTTC
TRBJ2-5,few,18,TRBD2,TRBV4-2,CASSQDRQAGGPKETQYF,TGTGCCAGCAGCCAAGATCGTCAAGCGGGGGGGCCAAAAGAGACCCAGTACTTC
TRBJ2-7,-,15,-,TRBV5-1,CASSLRGARTYEQYF,TGCGCCAGCAGCTTGCGGGGGGCCAGAACCTACGAGCAGTACTTC
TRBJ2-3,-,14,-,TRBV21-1,CASSKSGGSDTQYF,TGTGCCAGCAGCAAGTCCGGGGGGTCAGATACGCAGTATTTT
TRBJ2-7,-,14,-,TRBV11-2,CASSLGSFTCEQYF,TGTGCCAGCAGCTTAGGCAGCTTCACCTGCGAGCAGTACTTC
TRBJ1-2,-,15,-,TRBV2,CASMGRWGLERGYTF,TGTGCCAGCATGGGGAGATGGGGATTGGAGCGGGGCTACACCTTC
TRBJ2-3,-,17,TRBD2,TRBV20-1,CSARVPTSGRVTDTQYF,TGCAGTGCTAGAGTCCCGACTAGCGGGAGGGTTACAGATACGCAGTATTTT